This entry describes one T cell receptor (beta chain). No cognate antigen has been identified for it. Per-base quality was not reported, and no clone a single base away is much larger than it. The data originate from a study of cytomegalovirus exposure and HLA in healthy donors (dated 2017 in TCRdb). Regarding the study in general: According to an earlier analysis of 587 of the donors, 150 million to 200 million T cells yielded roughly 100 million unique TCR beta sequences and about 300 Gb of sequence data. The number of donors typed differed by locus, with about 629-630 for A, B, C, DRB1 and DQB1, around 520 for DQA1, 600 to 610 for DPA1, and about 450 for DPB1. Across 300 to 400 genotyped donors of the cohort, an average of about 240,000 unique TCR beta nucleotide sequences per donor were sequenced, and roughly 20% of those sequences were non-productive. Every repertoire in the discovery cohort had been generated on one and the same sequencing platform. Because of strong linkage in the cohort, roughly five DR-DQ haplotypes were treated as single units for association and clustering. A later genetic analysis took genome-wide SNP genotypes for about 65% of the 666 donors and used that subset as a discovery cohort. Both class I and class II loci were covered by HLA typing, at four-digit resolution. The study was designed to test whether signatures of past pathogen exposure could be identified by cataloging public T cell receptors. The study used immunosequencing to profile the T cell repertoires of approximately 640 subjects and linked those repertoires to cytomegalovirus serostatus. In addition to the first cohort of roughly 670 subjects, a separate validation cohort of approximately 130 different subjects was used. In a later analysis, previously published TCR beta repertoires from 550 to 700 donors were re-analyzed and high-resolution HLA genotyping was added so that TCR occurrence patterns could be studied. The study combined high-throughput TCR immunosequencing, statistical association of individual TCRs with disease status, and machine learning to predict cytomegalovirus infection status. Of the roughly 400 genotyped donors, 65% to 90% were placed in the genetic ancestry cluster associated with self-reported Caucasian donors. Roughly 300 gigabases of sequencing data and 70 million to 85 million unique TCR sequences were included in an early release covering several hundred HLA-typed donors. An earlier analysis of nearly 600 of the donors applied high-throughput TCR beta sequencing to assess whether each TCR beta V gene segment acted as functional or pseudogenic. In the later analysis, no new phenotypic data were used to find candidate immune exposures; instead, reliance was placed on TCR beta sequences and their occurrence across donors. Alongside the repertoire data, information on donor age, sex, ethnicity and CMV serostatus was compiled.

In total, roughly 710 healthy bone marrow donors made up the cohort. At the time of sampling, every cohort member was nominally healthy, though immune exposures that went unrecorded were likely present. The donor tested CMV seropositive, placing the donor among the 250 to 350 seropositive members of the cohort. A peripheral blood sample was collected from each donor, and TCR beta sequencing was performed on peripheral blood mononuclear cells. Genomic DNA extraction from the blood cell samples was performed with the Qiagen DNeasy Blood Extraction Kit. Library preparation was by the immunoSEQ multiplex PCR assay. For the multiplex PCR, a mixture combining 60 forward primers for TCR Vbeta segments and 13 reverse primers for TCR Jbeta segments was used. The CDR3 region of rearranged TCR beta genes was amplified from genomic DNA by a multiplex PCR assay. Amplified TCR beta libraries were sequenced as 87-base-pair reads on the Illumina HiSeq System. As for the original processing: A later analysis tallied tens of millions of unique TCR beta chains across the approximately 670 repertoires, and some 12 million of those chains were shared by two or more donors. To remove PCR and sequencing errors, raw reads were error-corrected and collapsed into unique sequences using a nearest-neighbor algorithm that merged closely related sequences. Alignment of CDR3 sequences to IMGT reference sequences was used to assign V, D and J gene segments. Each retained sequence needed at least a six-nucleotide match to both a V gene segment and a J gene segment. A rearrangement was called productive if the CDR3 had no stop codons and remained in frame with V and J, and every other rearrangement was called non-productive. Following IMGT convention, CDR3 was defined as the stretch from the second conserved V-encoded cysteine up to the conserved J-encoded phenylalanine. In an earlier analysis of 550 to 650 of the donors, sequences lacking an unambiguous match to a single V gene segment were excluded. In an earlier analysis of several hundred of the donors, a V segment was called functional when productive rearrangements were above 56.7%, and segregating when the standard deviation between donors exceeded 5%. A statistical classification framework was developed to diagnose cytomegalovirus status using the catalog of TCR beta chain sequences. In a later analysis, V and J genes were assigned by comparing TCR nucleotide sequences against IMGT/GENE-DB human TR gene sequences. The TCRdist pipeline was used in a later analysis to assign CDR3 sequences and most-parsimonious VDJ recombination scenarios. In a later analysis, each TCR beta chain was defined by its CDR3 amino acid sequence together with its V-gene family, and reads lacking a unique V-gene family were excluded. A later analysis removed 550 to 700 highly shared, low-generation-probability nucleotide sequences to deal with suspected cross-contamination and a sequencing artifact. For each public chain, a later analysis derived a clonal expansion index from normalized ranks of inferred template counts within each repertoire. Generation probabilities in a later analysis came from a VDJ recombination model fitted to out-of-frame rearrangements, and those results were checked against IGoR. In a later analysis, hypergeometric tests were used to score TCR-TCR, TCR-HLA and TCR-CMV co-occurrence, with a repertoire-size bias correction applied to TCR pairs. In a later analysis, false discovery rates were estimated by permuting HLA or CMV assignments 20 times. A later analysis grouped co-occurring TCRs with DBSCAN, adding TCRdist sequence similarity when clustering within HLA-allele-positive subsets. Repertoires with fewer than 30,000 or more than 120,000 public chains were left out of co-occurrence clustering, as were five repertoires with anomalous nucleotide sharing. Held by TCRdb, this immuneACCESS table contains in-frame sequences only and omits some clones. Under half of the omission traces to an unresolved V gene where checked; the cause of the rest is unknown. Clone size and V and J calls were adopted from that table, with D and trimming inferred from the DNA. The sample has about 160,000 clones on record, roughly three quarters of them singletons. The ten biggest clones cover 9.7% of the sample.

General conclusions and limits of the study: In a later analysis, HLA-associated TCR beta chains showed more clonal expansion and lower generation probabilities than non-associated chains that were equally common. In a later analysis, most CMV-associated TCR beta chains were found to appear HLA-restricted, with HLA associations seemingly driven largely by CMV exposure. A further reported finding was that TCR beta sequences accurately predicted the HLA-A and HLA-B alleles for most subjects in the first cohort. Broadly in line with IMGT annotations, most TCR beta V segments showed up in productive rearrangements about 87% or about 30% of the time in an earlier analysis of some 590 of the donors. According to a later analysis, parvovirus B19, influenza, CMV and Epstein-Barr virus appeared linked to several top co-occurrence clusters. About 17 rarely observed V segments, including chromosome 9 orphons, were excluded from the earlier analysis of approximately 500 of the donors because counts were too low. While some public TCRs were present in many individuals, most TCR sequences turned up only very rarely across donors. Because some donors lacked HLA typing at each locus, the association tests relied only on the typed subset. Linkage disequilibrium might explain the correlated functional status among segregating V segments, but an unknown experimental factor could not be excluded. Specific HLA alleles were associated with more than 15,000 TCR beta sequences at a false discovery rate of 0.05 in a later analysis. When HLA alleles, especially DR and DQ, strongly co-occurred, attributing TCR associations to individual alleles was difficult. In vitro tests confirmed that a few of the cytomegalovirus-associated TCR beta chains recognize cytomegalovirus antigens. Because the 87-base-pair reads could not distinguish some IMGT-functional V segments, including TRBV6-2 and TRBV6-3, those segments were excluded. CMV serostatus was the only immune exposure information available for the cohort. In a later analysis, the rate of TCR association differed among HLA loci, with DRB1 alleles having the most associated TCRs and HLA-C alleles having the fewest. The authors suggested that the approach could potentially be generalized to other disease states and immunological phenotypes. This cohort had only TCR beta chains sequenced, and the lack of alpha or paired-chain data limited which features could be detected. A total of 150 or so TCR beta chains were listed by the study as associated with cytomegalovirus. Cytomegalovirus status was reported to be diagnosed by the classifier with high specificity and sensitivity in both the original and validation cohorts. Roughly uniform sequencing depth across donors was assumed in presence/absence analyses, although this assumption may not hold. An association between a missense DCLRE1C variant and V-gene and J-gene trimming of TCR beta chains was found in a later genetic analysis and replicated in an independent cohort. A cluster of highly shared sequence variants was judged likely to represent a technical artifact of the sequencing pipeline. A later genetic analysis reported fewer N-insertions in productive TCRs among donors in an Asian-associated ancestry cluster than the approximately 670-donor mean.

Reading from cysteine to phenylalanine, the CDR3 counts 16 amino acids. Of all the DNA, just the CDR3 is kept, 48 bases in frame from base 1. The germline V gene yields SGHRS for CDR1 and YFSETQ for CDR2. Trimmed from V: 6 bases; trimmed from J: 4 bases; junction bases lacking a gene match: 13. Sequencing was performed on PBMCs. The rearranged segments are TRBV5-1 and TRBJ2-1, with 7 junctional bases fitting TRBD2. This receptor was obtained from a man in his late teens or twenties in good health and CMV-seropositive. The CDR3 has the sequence CASTPRGGSIYNEQFF. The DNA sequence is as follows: TGCGCCAGCACCCCCCGGGGCGGGAGTATTTACAATGAGCAGTTCTTC. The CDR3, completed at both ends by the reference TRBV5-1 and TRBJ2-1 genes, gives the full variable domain KAGVTQTPRYLIKTRGQQVTLSCSPISGHRSVSWYQQTPGQGLQFLFEYFSETQRNKGNFPGRFSGRQFSNSRSEMNVSTLELGDSALYLCASTPRGGSIYNEQFFGPGTRLTVL.